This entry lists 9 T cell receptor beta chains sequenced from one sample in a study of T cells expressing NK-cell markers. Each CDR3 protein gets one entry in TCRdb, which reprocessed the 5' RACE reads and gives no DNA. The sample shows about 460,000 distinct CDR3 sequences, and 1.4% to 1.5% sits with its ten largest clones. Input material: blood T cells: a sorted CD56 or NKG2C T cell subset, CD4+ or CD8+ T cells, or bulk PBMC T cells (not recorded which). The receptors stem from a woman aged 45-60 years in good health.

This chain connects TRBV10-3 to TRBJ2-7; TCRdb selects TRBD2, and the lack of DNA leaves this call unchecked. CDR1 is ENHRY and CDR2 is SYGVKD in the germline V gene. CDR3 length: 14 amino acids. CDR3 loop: CAISDGLGPSEQYF.

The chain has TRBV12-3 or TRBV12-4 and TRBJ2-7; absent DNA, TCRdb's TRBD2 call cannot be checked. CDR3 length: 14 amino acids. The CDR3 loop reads CASSQGGEGYEQYF.

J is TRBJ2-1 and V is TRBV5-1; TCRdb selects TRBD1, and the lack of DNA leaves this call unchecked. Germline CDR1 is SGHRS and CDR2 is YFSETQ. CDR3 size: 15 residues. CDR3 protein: CASSLAGQGVDEQFF.

This CDR3 is CASGLEGMNTEAFF. This chain joins TRBV12-5 and TRBJ1-1. This CDR3 contains 14 residues. From germline, CDR1 is LGHNT and CDR2 FRNRAP.

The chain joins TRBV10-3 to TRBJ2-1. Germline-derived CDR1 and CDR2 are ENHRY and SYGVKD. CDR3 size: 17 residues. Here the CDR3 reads CAISGGLLGSSNNEQFF.

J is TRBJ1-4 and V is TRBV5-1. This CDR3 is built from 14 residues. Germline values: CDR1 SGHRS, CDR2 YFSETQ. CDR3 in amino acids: CASSLDSLDEKLFF.

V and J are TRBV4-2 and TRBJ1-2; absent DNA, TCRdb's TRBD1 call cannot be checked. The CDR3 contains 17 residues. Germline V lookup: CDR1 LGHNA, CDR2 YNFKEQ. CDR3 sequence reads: CASSQNQPGQGGYGYTF.

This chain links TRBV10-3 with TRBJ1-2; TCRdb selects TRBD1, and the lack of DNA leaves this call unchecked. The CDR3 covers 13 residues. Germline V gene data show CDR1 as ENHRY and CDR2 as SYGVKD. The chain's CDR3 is CAISTDGETGYTF.

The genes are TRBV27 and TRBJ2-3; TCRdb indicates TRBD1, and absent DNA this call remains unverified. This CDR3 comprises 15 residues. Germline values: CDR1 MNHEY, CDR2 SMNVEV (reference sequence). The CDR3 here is CASSPWDSLTDTQYF.